The 10 T cell receptor beta chains below all came from one sample that was sequenced in a study of T cells in narcolepsy. Measured with immunoSEQ multiplex PCR; TCRdb has only the in-frame clones, and not every one. Here the sample spans over 30,000 clones, around 85% being singletons. Sequencing was done on a sample of CD45RA- memory CD4+ T cells from PBMCs. These receptors were taken from a human donor with narcolepsy.

This chain links TRBV6-5 with TRBJ1-2; D is perhaps TRBD1 (5 bases). This CDR3 contains 14 residues. Germline V gene lookup returns CDR1 MNHEY and CDR2 SVGAGI. Trimming left V 5 bases short and J 0 bases short, with 10 bases between. CDR3 in DNA: TGTGCCAGCAGTCACGGGGCTGCTAACTATGGCTACACCTTC. Translating it yields CASSHGAANYGYTF.

The rearrangement links TRBV5-1 to TRBJ2-7; D might be TRBD1 or TRBD2, each matching 5 bases. In germline, CDR1 is SGHRS, CDR2 YFSETQ. This CDR3 contains 14 residues. Trimming left V 3 bases short and J 0 bases short, with 10 bases between. The CDR3 nucleotides are TGCGCCAGCAGCTCCGGGACGGCCTCCTACGAGCAGTACTTC. Translated: CASSSGTASYEQYF.

The rearrangement uses TRBV5-4 and TRBJ2-5; 12 bases are a match to TRBD2. The J segment lost 5 bases and the V segment lost 4 bases, leaving 9 bases of the junction unmatched. Per the germline V gene, CDR1 is SGHNT and CDR2 is YYREEE (reference sequence). The CDR3 extends over 16 amino acids. The CDR3: CASSPALAGGVETQYF. CDR3 nucleotide sequence: TGTGCCAGCAGCCCGGCTCTAGCGGGGGGGGTCGAGACCCAGTACTTC.

The rearrangement uses TRBV7-9 and TRBJ2-5; 9 positions agree with TRBD2. Trimming at V came to 2 bases and at J to 4 bases, leaving 2 bases not matched to a gene. This CDR3 has 14 amino acids. In germline, CDR1 is SEHNR, CDR2 FQNEAQ (reference sequence). The CDR3 loop reads CASSLLAGRETQYF. The CDR3 nucleotides read TGTGCCAGCAGCTTACTAGCGGGGAGAGAGACCCAGTACTTC.

The chain couples TRBV11-2 to TRBJ1-2; no clear D. The CDR3 consists of 13 residues. The germline V and J ends were trimmed by 5 bases and 4 bases, with 11 bases remaining between them. From germline, CDR1 is SGHAT and CDR2 FQNNGV. CDR3: CASSPARAYGYTF. CDR3 DNA: TGTGCCAGCAGCCCGGCGCGGGCCTATGGCTACACCTTC.

This clone was found once. The DNA for the CDR3 is TGTGCCAGCAGCTCTAGACTATCTACGCAGTATTTT. This codes for CASSSRLSTQYF. This sequence joins TRBV5-6 and TRBJ2-3; possibly TRBD2 for D (5 bases). This CDR3 contains 12 residues. V was trimmed by 3 bases and J by 8 bases, leaving 10 bases between them. CDR1 and CDR2 (germline): SGHDT, YYEEEE. The full variable domain, in which reference TRBV5-6 and TRBJ2-3 provide the parts outside the CDR3, is DAGVTQSPTHLIKTRGQQVTLRCSPKSGHDTVSWYQQALGQGPQFIFQYYEEEERQRGNFPDRFSGHQFPNYSSELNVNALLLGDSALYLCASSSRLSTQYFGPGTRLTVL.

J is TRBJ2-2 and V is TRBV9, with 9 bases that match TRBD2. Per germline, CDR1 SGDLS and CDR2 YYNGEE. V lost 5 bases and J lost 6; bases outside the gene matches: 8. CDR3 length: 15 amino acids. CDR3 sequence reads: CASRPASGVSGELFF. CDR3 in DNA: TGTGCCAGCAGACCCGCTAGCGGGGTATCCGGGGAGCTGTTTTTT.

The CDR3 region is CASSFRGGSETQYF. CDR3 coding DNA: TGTGCCAGCAGCTTTAGGGGCGGGTCAGAGACCCAGTACTTC. The chain couples TRBV11-3 to TRBJ2-5; D possibly uses TRBD1 or TRBD2 (5 bases each). Per the germline V gene, CDR1 is SGHNT and CDR2 is YENEEA. The CDR3 totals 14 residues. Trimming stripped 3 bases from V and 4 bases from J, with 12 bases between.

The J gene is TRBJ2-3, the V gene TRBV5-1; D might be TRBD1 or TRBD2, each matching 5 bases. This CDR3 is 15 amino acids long. CDR1 and CDR2 (germline): SGHRS, YFSETQ. With 7 bases removed from V and 0 bases from J, the gap between germline ends came to 15 bases. The CDR3 sequence: CASASGHKSTDTQYF. In DNA, the CDR3 is TGCGCCAGCGCAAGCGGACATAAGAGCACAGATACGCAGTATTTT.

Sample share makes this clone medium-sized. This specimen includes other DNA sequences encoding the same CDR3. V usage is TRBV30 and J usage is TRBJ2-7, with a tentative D call TRBD1 (6 bases). CDR3 size: 12 residues. With 4 bases removed from V and 4 bases from J, the gap between germline ends came to 11 bases. Germline CDR1 and CDR2: GTSNPN and SVGIG (reference sequence). The CDR3 DNA reads TGTGCCTGGAAACAGGGTTCATACGAGCAGTACTTC. It yields the protein CAWKQGSYEQYF.